Presented here are 27 T cell receptor beta chains from one specimen sequenced in a study of blood T cells in healthy people across ages. A second about 6 to 12 cycle PCR used barcoded and J-beta primers. MiXCR was run by TCRdb on the 5' RACE reads, yielding one entry per CDR3 protein. The sample lists approximately 810,000 distinct CDR3 sequences; 35% to 40% were seen once. The material sequenced was blood. These receptors were obtained from a man aged 18 to 30 in good health.

This clonotype appeared many times. The CDR3: CSARMGQGAFWYQETQYF. CDR3 in DNA: TGCAGTGCTAGAATGGGACAGGGGGCCTTTTGGTACCAAGAGACCCAGTACTTC. This sequence joins TRBV20-1 and TRBJ2-5; TRBD1 matches 12 bases. The CDR3 sequence is 18 residues long. The germline V gene has CDR1 DFQATT and CDR2 SNEGSKA (reference sequence). Losses at the gene ends were 2 bases for V and 0 bases for J; bases not matched to a gene: 10.

The V gene is TRBV20-1, the J gene TRBJ2-3; D unresolved. CDR3 size: 12 residues. Looked up from germline, CDR1 is DFQATT and CDR2 is SNEGSKA (reference sequence). Trimming took off 8 bases at V and 0 bases at J, with 9 bases between the two ends. The DNA for the CDR3 is TGCAGTACCGCGACTAGCACAGATACGCAGTATTTT. Translated, it gives CSTATSTDTQYF.

The chain is built from TRBV27 and TRBJ1-6; D gene uncertain. The germline V gene encodes CDR1 MNHEY and CDR2 SMNVEV (reference sequence). The CDR3 is made up of 14 amino acids. V was pared by 5 bases and J by 9 bases, with 14 bases between. The CDR3 loop reads CASSPQNGFSPLHF. For the CDR3, the DNA is TGTGCCAGCAGTCCCCAAAACGGTTTTTCACCCCTCCACTTT.

This clonotype was seen a single time. The genes are TRBV20-1 and TRBJ2-1; no clear D gene. The germline V gene encodes CDR1 DFQATT and CDR2 SNEGSKA (reference sequence). V lost 1 base, J lost 4 bases, and 11 bases lay in between. The CDR3 runs 14 residues. The CDR3, as DNA: TGCAGTGCTAGAGTGAGATCTAGATACAATGAGCAGTTCTTC. It specifies CSARVRSRYNEQFF.

The V gene is TRBV12-3 or TRBV12-4, the J gene TRBJ2-6; TRBD2 might be the D (6 bases). CDR3 length: 15 residues. V was cut by 3 bases and J by 7 bases, with 13 bases left in between. The CDR3 DNA is TGTGCCAGCAGTTTCGGGGGAGGTCTAGCCAACGTCCTGACTTTC. Translated: CASSFGGGLANVLTF.

This clonotype appeared a few times. This could be a read error, since a much larger clone is one nucleotide away. The CDR3 region has the DNA TGTGCCAGCAGTTACGGGGCCAATGAGCAGTTCTTC. It codes for CASSYGANEQFF. The gene calls are TRBV6-2 or TRBV6-3 and TRBJ2-1, with D perhaps TRBD1 (5 bases). The germline V and J ends were trimmed by 2 bases and 6 bases, with 5 bases remaining between them. Germline V gene lookup returns CDR1 MNHEY and CDR2 SVGEGT. There are 12 residues in the CDR3.

This clonotype was detected only a few times. The chain joins TRBV9 to TRBJ2-1, with TRBD1 matching over 12 bases. The CDR3 spans 15 residues. Germline V gives CDR1 SGDLS, CDR2 YYNGEE. Losses at the gene ends were 4 bases for V and 3 bases for J; bases not matched to a gene: 2. The CDR3 loop reads CASSRDRGHYNEQFF. The CDR3 nucleotides are TGTGCCAGCAGCCGGGACAGGGGGCACTACAATGAGCAGTTCTTC. The variable domain in full, completed from reference TRBV9 and TRBJ2-1, reads DSGVTQTPKHLITATGQRVTLRCSPRSGDLSVYWYQQSLDQGLQFLIQYYNGEERAKGNILERFSAQQFPDLHSELNLSSLELGDSALYFCASSRDRGHYNEQFFGPGTRLTVL.

The CDR3 loop reads CASSLQPNQPQHF. The CDR3 coding sequence is TGTGCCAGCAGCCTCCAGCCCAATCAGCCCCAGCATTTT. The rearrangement uses TRBV7-2 and TRBJ1-5; the D is unclear. V dropped 5 bases and J dropped 3 bases, with 8 bases sitting between them. This CDR3 comprises 13 residues. Germline lookup yields CDR1 SGHTA and CDR2 FQGNSA.

This clonotype was seen many times. V is TRBV10-3 and J is TRBJ2-5; 7 bases map to TRBD1. In germline, CDR1 is ENHRY, CDR2 SYGVKD. The CDR3 runs to 15 residues. With 1 base clipped from V and 5 bases from J, the junction kept 7 bases outside the gene matches. The CDR3 spells CAISELGTDGETQYF. CDR3 in DNA: TGTGCCATCAGTGAGTTAGGGACAGATGGGGAGACCCAGTACTTC.

This clonotype was found a few times. The chain uses TRBV5-1 and TRBJ1-4; no definite D call. The CDR3 is made up of 15 amino acids. From germline, CDR1 is SGHRS and CDR2 YFSETQ. V lost 4 bases, J lost 0 bases, and 10 bases lay in between. CDR3 nucleotide sequence: TGCGCCAGCAGCCAGGACGGGACAACTAATGAAAAACTGTTTTTT. It specifies CASSQDGTTNEKLFF.

This clonotype was counted many times. The V and J genes are TRBV29-1 and TRBJ2-3, with D tentatively TRBD1 or TRBD2 (5 bases each). Germline assignment: CDR1 SQVTM and CDR2 ANQGSEA. The CDR3 contains 15 residues. With 2 bases removed from V and 0 bases from J, the gap between germline ends came to 12 bases. The CDR3 region has the DNA TGCAGCGTTGAATGGGACGAAGATAGCACAGATACGCAGTATTTT. Its protein is CSVEWDEDSTDTQYF.

This clonotype was found a few times. V and J are TRBV20-1 and TRBJ1-2; D not resolved. The CDR3 extends over 13 amino acids. Germline V gene lookup returns CDR1 DFQATT and CDR2 SNEGSKA (reference sequence). V was shortened by 4 bases and J by 5 bases, with 14 bases between the two germline ends. The CDR3 protein is CSANKGVGYGYTF. CDR3 DNA: TGCAGTGCTAACAAGGGAGTGGGGTATGGCTACACCTTC.

The chain is built from TRBV20-1 and TRBJ1-4; the match to TRBD1 covers 7 bases. The CDR3 is made up of 18 amino acids. Germline CDR1 and CDR2: DFQATT and SNEGSKA (reference sequence). V was clipped by 3 bases and J by 2 bases; unmatched bases: 15. CDR3 nucleotides: TGCAGTGCTAGCAGCCTTCGCCAAGGGGGCTATACTAATGAAAAACTGTTTTTT. Residues: CSASSLRQGGYTNEKLFF.

There are a few counts of this clonotype. The genes are TRBV7-9 and TRBJ1-4; D is perhaps TRBD1 (5 bases). The CDR3 is 15 residues long. Germline CDR1 SEHNR, CDR2 FQNEAQ (reference sequence). The V end lost 5 bases, the J end lost 5 bases, and 15 bases lay between the germline ends. CDR3 in amino acids: CASSPPGTDNEKLFF. The CDR3 DNA reads as TGTGCCAGCAGCCCTCCGGGGACGGACAATGAAAAACTGTTTTTT.

The chain combines TRBV12-3 or TRBV12-4 with TRBJ1-4, with a tentative D call TRBD1 (5 bases). V was trimmed by 6 bases and J by 0 bases, leaving 11 bases between them. The CDR3 length is 15 residues. CDR3 in DNA: TGTGCCAGCAGCCCGACAGTTGCAACTAATGAAAAACTGTTTTTT. This gives the protein CASSPTVATNEKLFF.

This clonotype was counted a few times. The rearrangement joins TRBV29-1 to TRBJ1-2, with TRBD1 matching 10 bases. Germline CDR1 is SQVTM and CDR2 is ANQGSEA. V was pared by 7 bases and J by 3 bases, with 5 bases of the junction left unmatched. The length of the CDR3 is 13 residues. The CDR3 sequence: CSATGTGDYGYTF. For the CDR3, the DNA is TGCAGCGCCACCGGGACAGGGGACTATGGCTACACCTTC.

The sample holds many counts of this clonotype. The CDR3 reads CASRETGDYGYTF. Here the CDR3 DNA reads TGTGCCAGCAGGGAGACAGGGGACTATGGCTACACCTTC. The V call is TRBV2, the J call TRBJ1-2, with 8 nucleotides matching TRBD1. Germline CDR1 reads SNHLY; CDR2 reads FYNNEI. The CDR3 consists of 13 residues. The ends lost 6 bases at V and 3 bases at J; junction bases unmatched: 3.

This clonotype was recorded at least ten times. This chain connects TRBV29-1 to TRBJ2-3; 7 nucleotides line up with TRBD1. Germline trimming cut 4 bases from V and 2 bases from J; bases unmatched to any gene: 3. The CDR3 length is 13 residues. Per germline, CDR1 SQVTM and CDR2 ANQGSEA. In DNA form, the CDR3 reads TGCAGCGTTGTGGGACAGTACACAGATACGCAGTATTTT. Its protein is CSVVGQYTDTQYF.

The chain links TRBV4-3 to TRBJ1-4; D is unresolved. The CDR3 runs 15 residues. Germline V gene data show CDR1 as LGHNA and CDR2 as YSLEER. The germline V and J ends were trimmed by 0 bases and 6 bases, with 11 bases remaining between them. This chain's CDR3 is CASSQDYNEDEKLFF. The CDR3 coding sequence is TGCGCCAGCAGCCAAGACTACAATGAGGATGAAAAACTGTTTTTT.

About this clonotype: This clone may be a read error of a much larger clone one base away. The genes are TRBV20-1 and TRBJ2-1, with TRBD2 matching over 7 bases. Germline V gives CDR1 DFQATT, CDR2 SNEGSKA (reference sequence). The CDR3 loop spans 13 amino acids. The V segment lost 7 bases and the J segment 5 bases; nucleotides outside the gene matches: 8. The CDR3 DNA is TGCAGTGTAAGGAGCGGGGCGGACAATGAGCAGTTCTTC. This gives the protein CSVRSGADNEQFF.

This clonotype was seen more than once but under ten times. V gene TRBV5-1 combines with J gene TRBJ2-3; D gene unclear. V lost 3 bases and J 0 bases, leaving 8 bases between the germline ends. CDR1 and CDR2 from the germline V gene are SGHRS and YFSETQ. The CDR3 is made up of 14 amino acids. The CDR3 region is CASSWKDSTDTQYF. DNA of the CDR3: TGCGCCAGCAGCTGGAAAGACAGCACAGATACGCAGTATTTT.

V usage is TRBV20-1 and J usage is TRBJ1-2; unclear D gene. CDR1 is DFQATT and CDR2 is SNEGSKA in the germline V gene (reference sequence). Trimming cost V 3 bases and J 4 bases, with 9 bases left between them. The CDR3 loop spans 12 amino acids. CDR3 sequence reads: CSASSDSYGYTF. CDR3 nucleotides: TGCAGTGCTAGTTCTGATTCCTATGGCTACACCTTC.

This clonotype was observed a handful of times. The CDR3 sequence is CASSQGEEVYNEQYF. CDR3 in DNA: TGTGCCAGCAGCCAAGGGGAGGAAGTATACAATGAGCAGTACTTC. The V call is TRBV3-1, the J call TRBJ2-1, with a tentative D call TRBD2 (6 bases). TRBJ2-7 explains the end of the DNA better; the J call may be wrong. Germline CDR1 LGHDT, CDR2 YNNKEL (reference sequence). The CDR3 spans 15 residues.

This sequence joins TRBV5-1 and TRBJ2-3, with TRBD1 matching over 8 bases. The CDR3 is 17 residues long. CDR1 and CDR2 from the germline V gene are SGHRS and YFSETQ. The V gene end was trimmed by 3 bases and the J gene end by 0 bases; junction bases not matched to a gene: 9. The CDR3 loop is CASSSGTGKLSTDTQYF. The DNA for the CDR3 is TGCGCCAGCAGCTCCGGGACAGGTAAACTTAGCACAGATACGCAGTATTTT.

As regards this clonotype: With a much larger clone just one base away, this may be a read error. The chain links TRBV4-1 to TRBJ2-7; D could derive from TRBD1 or TRBD2 (5 bases each). In germline, CDR1 is MGHRA, CDR2 YSYEKL. This CDR3 is 16 amino acids long. V gave up 1 base and J gave up 7 bases, with 20 bases separating them. Here the CDR3 reads CASSQGKGRLGDEQYF. The CDR3 nucleotides read TGCGCCAGCAGCCAAGGAAAGGGCCGGTTGGGGGATGAGCAGTACTTC.

J is TRBJ2-3 and V is TRBV20-1; 9 nucleotides align to TRBD1. CDR1 and CDR2 from the germline V gene are DFQATT and SNEGSKA (reference sequence). The CDR3 contains 14 residues. The V segment lost 6 bases and the J segment 2 bases; nucleotides outside the gene matches: 6. The CDR3 spells CSAMDRGNTDTQYF. The DNA for the CDR3 is TGCAGTGCAATGGACAGGGGTAACACAGATACGCAGTATTTT.

V usage is TRBV6-5 and J usage is TRBJ2-3; 7 bases map to TRBD1. CDR1 MNHEY and CDR2 SVGAGI come from the germline V gene. The V segment lost 7 bases and the J segment 0 bases; nucleotides outside the gene matches: 7. The CDR3 consists of 15 residues. Here the CDR3 DNA reads TGTGCCAGCACCCCGGGGACAGATAGCACAGATACGCAGTATTTT. It specifies CASTPGTDSTDTQYF.